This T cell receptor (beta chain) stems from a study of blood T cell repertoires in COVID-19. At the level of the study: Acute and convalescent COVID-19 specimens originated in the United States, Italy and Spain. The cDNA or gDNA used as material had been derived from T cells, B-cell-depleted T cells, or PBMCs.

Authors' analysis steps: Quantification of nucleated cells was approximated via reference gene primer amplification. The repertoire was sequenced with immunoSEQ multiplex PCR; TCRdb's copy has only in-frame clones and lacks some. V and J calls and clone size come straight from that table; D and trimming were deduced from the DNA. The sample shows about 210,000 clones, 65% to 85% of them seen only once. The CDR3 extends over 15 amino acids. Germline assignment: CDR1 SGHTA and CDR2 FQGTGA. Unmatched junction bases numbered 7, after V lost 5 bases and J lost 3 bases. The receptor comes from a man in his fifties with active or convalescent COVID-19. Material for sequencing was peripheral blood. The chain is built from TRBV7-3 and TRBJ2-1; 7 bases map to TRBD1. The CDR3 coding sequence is TGTGCCAGCAGCCCTACAGGGGTAAGCTACAATGAGCAGTTCTTC. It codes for CASSPTGVSYNEQFF.